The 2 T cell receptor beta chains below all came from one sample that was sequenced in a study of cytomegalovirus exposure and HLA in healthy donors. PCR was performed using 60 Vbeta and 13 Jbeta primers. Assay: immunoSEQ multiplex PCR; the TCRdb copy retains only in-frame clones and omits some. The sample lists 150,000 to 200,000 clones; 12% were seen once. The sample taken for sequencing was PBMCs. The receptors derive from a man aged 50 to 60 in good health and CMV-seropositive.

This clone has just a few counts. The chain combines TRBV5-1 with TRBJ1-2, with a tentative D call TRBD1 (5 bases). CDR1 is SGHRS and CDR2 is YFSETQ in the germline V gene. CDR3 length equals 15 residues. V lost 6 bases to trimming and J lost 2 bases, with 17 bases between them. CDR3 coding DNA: TGCGCCAGCAAGGAGCTGGGGGGATTAAACTATGGCTACACCTTC. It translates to CASKELGGLNYGYTF. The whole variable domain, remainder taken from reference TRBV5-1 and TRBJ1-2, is KAGVTQTPRYLIKTRGQQVTLSCSPISGHRSVSWYQQTPGQGLQFLFEYFSETQRNKGNFPGRFSGRQFSNSRSEMNVSTLELGDSALYLCASKELGGLNYGYTFGSGTRLTVV.

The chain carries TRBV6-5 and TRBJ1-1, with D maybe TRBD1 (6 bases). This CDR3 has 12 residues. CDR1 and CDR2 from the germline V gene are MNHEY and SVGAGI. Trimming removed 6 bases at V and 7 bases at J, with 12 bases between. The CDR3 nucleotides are TGTGCCAGCAGATCCGGACAGAGTGAAGCTTTCTTT. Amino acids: CASRSGQSEAFF.